This T cell receptor (beta chain) was observed in a study of identifying expanded T cells in peripheral blood. Points from the study as a whole: Roughly two-week clone count variance significantly increased as total template count grew. Differentially abundant clones: around 1.1 between replicates, 16.4 at roughly 15 days, less than 20 at four.

Collection occurred without any documented infections or immune events in donors. The CDR3 totals 14 residues. Germline V gene lookup returns CDR1 GTSNPN and CDR2 SVGIG (reference sequence). The V and J ends lost 0 bases and 8 bases respectively, with 13 bases between them. Clones were read by immunoSEQ multiplex PCR, and TCRdb kept only the in-frame ones, dropping some. The data contain approximately 91,000 clones, about 91% of them singletons. On this clone itself: Its antigen is not identified.

The source material was blood. This TCR was sampled from a person between 18 and 75 years old in good health. V and J are TRBV30 and TRBJ1-4; D unresolved. DNA for the CDR3: TGTGCCTGGAGTGTGCCCGCCGGGTGGGAAAAACTGTTTTTT. It is translated as CAWSVPAGWEKLFF.